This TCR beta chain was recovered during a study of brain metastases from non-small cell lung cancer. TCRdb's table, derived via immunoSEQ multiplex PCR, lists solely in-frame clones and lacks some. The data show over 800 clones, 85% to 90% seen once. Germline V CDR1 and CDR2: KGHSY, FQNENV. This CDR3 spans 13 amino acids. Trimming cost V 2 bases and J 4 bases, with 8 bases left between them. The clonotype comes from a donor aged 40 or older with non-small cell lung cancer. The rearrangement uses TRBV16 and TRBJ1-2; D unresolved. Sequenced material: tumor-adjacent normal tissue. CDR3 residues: CASSQSPLYGYTF. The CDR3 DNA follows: TGTGCCAGCAGCCAAAGCCCTCTCTATGGCTACACCTTC.